This T cell receptor (beta chain) was identified during a study of T cell changes during pregnancy in multiple sclerosis. Per the germline V gene, CDR1 is SGHVS and CDR2 is FQNEAQ. Trimming cost V 5 bases and J 2 bases; bases outside gene matches: 22. The CDR3 runs to 20 residues. Sequenced by immunoSEQ multiplex PCR; TCRdb stores in-frame clones only, minus some. The table has 26,000 or so clones, about 91% seen once. The chain combines TRBV7-8 with TRBJ2-7, with TRBD1 matching 9 bases. This specimen consisted of peripheral blood, obtained in the first trimester of pregnancy. The TCR originated in a female donor in good health, enrolled as a control in a pregnancy study. Here the CDR3 reads CASSLPLTGTGIGEPYEQYF. The CDR3 DNA follows: TGTGCCAGCAGCCTGCCCCTTACCGGGACAGGGATTGGAGAGCCCTACGAGCAGTACTTC.